A selection of T cell receptor beta chains follows, all from one sample in a study of Graves' ophthalmopathy and Graves' hyperthyroidism. TCRdb reprocessed the multiplex PCR reads via MiXCR and lists one record per CDR3 protein. The sample carries hundreds of thousands of distinct CDR3 sequences, roughly a fifth recorded once. Sequenced material: peripheral blood. These receptor sequences come from a woman in her fifties or sixties with Graves' ophthalmopathy. Each CDR3 is given with its conserved first and last residue. Fields, in order: V gene, J gene, CDR3 protein.

V: TRBV30
J: TRBJ1-3
CDR3: CAWTGSSGNTIYF

V: TRBV20-1
J: TRBJ2-5
CDR3: CSARGDRGREETQYF

V: TRBV6-1
J: TRBJ1-2
CDR3: CASRTGGNYGYTF

V: TRBV20-1
J: TRBJ2-7
CDR3: CSASLFGTSGYKQYF

V: TRBV20-1
J: TRBJ1-5
CDR3: CSARAPSQGITYQPQHF

V: TRBV28
J: TRBJ2-5
CDR3: CASSPRTGRLETQYF

V: TRBV29-1
J: TRBJ2-7
CDR3: CSVRDFAYEQYF

V: TRBV7-8
J: TRBJ2-7
CDR3: CASGRSDEQYF

V: TRBV4-1
J: TRBJ2-2
CDR3: CASSQEGGGNTGELFF

V: TRBV11-1
J: TRBJ1-1
CDR3: CASSPRGRGAMTEAFF

V: TRBV28
J: TRBJ1-3
CDR3: CASVGEEARNTIYF

V: TRBV24-1
J: TRBJ1-5
CDR3: CATSDLGGTSNQPQHF

V: TRBV27
J: TRBJ1-1
CDR3: CASSMTGAPVEAFF

V: TRBV12-3/TRBV12-4
J: TRBJ2-7
CDR3: CASRGQGLKEQYF

V: TRBV27
J: TRBJ2-1
CDR3: CASTLRASVSNEQFF

V: TRBV12-3/TRBV12-4
J: TRBJ1-3
CDR3: CASSSAGHRPEGRNTIYF